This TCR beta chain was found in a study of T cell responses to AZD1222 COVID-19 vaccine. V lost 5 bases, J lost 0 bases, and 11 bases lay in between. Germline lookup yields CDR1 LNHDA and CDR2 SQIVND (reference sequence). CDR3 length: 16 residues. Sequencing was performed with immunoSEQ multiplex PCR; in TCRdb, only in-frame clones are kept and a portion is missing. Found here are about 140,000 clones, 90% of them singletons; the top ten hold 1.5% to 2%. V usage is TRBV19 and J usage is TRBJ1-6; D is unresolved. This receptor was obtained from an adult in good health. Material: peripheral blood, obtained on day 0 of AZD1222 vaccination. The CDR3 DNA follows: TGTGCCAGTAGTCAAGCGGGTAGCTCCTATAATTCACCCCTCCACTTT. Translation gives CASSQAGSSYNSPLHF. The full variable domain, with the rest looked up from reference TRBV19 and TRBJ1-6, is DGGITQSPKYLFRKEGQNVTLSCEQNLNHDAMYWYRQDPGQGLRLIYYSQIVNDFQKGDIAEGYSVSREKKESFPLTVTSAQKNPTAFYLCASSQAGSSYNSPLHFGNGTRLTVT.